Below, one T cell receptor (beta chain) is given with its context. This entry belongs to a study of T cell changes during pregnancy in multiple sclerosis. The germline V gene has CDR1 LNHNV and CDR2 YYDKDF (reference sequence). V lost 3 bases, J lost 7 bases, and 16 bases lay in between. CDR3 size: 15 residues. Data came from immunoSEQ multiplex PCR; TCRdb stores just in-frame clones and leaves some out. The sample records 55,000 to 85,000 clones, around 94% being singletons. The chain joins TRBV15 to TRBJ2-1; the D gene is possibly TRBD2 (6 bases). The TCR was taken from a female donor with multiple sclerosis, enrolled in a pregnancy study. The material sequenced was peripheral blood, taken in the third trimester of pregnancy. CDR3 sequence: CATSRGLRGANEQFF. The CDR3 coding sequence is TGTGCCACCAGCAGGGGCCTCCGCGGGGCTAATGAGCAGTTCTTC.